Each of the 23 T cell receptor beta chains below was sequenced from the same sample in a study of control samples from healthy donors and cancer patients. Libraries were prepared by immunoSEQ multiplex PCR; TCRdb keeps only in-frame clonotypes and omits some of them. The sample consists of some 120,000 clones, around 90% of them appearing once. Sequencing used blood. These receptors all come from a woman in her sixties or seventies in good health.

This clone was seen ten or more times. This chain uses TRBV6-6 with TRBJ2-7, with D unclear. From germline, CDR1 is MNHNY and CDR2 SVGAGI (reference sequence). The CDR3 totals 14 residues. The V gene lost 4 bases and the J gene lost 5 bases, with 15 bases spanning the gap. CDR3 bases: TGTGCCAGCAGTTCCGGCGACTCGTCACACGAGCAGTACTTC. Translation gives CASSSGDSSHEQYF.

The chain has TRBV3-1 (or the pseudogene TRBV3-2) and TRBJ1-2; 7 nucleotides agree with TRBD1. The ends lost 1 base at V and 7 bases at J; junction bases unmatched: 6. Germline V CDR1 and CDR2: LGHDT, YNNKEL (reference sequence). CDR3 length equals 14 residues. The CDR3 sequence: CASSQGGTAGGYTF. CDR3 sequence (DNA): TGTGCCAGCAGCCAAGGCGGGACAGCGGGTGGCTACACCTTC.

V gene TRBV7-2 combines with J gene TRBJ2-3; a weak D match, TRBD1 (5 bases). CDR1 is SGHTA, CDR2 FQGNSA, per germline. Trimming stripped 1 base from V and 2 bases from J, with 13 bases between. This CDR3 is built from 16 residues. The CDR3, as DNA: TGTGCCAGCAGCTTAGTTGGGGCCCGGCCCACAGATACGCAGTATTTT. Its protein product is CASSLVGARPTDTQYF.

The genes are TRBV7-9 and TRBJ1-1; D is unresolved. The CDR3 sequence is 13 residues long. Germline V gives CDR1 SEHNR, CDR2 FQNEAQ (reference sequence). The V end lost 2 bases, the J end lost 0 bases, and 4 bases lay between the germline ends. CDR3 amino acids: CASSLLVNTEAFF. CDR3 DNA: TGTGCCAGCAGCTTACTAGTGAACACTGAAGCTTTCTTT.

The rearrangement uses TRBV5-5 and TRBJ2-1; D ambiguous. The CDR3 is made up of 13 amino acids. Germline CDR1 and CDR2: SGHKS and YYEKEE (reference sequence). Trimming shortened V by 6 bases and J by 2 bases, and 9 bases separated the two germline ends. In nucleotides, the CDR3 is TGTGCCAGCATTCTTACAGCCTACAATGAGCAGTTCTTC. Its protein is CASILTAYNEQFF. The variable domain in full, completed from reference TRBV5-5 and TRBJ2-1, reads DAGVTQSPTHLIKTRGQQVTLRCSPISGHKSVSWYQQVLGQGPQFIFQYYEKEERGRGNFPDRFSARQFPNYSSELNVNALLLGDSALYLCASILTAYNEQFFGPGTRLTVL.

The J gene is TRBJ2-7, the V gene TRBV27; possibly TRBD1 for D (6 bases). The V gene's germline CDR1 is MNHEY and CDR2 SMNVEV (reference sequence). V was pared by 4 bases and J by 2 bases, with 15 bases between. This CDR3 has 15 residues. The CDR3 loop reads CASSYNPDSPYEQYF. The DNA of the CDR3 is TGTGCCAGCAGTTATAACCCGGACAGCCCCTACGAGCAGTACTTC.

V and J are TRBV23-1 and TRBJ1-5, with D maybe TRBD1 (6 bases). TRBV23-1 is filed as an ORF, its function uncertain. This CDR3 is 14 amino acids long. V was cut by 4 bases and J by 5 bases, with 12 bases left in between. The CDR3 bases are TGCGCCAGCAGTCGAGCCGGGGGCGATCAGCCCCAGCATTTT. This gives the protein CASSRAGGDQPQHF.

CDR3 coding DNA: TGTGCCAGCAGCTGGGGGGATGGACGGACTAATGGGGCCCAGTACTTC. Its protein product is CASSWGDGRTNGAQYF. The chain recombines TRBV5-5 with TRBJ2-5, with a tentative D call TRBD2 (6 bases). The CDR3 has 16 residues. The V gene lost 3 bases and the J gene lost 9 bases, with 24 bases spanning the gap. Germline CDR1 is SGHKS and CDR2 is YYEKEE (reference sequence).

This chain connects TRBV2 to TRBJ1-2; D not resolved. This CDR3 spans 17 amino acids. CDR1 and CDR2 from the germline V gene are SNHLY and FYNNEI. The V end was cut by 0 bases, the J end by 7 bases, with 21 bases between. The CDR3 nucleotides are TGTGCCAGCAGTGAAGCTCTCGGAGGAGCAAAGTCCTCTGGCTACACCTTC. Amino acids: CASSEALGGAKSSGYTF.

The DNA for the CDR3 is TGTGCCAGCAGGGGCTCTGGAAACACCATATATTTT. It translates to CASRGSGNTIYF. The chain employs TRBV25-1 and TRBJ1-3; D gene uncertain. The CDR3 sequence is 12 residues long. V lost 6 bases to trimming and J lost 0 bases, with 3 bases between them. Germline V gene sequence: CDR1 MGHDK, CDR2 SYGVNS.

This clone has just a few counts. The chain uses TRBV7-2 and TRBJ1-2, with no clear D. Per germline, CDR1 SGHTA and CDR2 FQGNSA. Trimming took 1 base from V and 4 from J, leaving 16 bases between them. CDR3 length: 16 amino acids. CDR3 protein: CASSLGRGKLVYGYTF. Here the CDR3 DNA reads TGTGCCAGCAGCTTAGGGCGAGGGAAATTGGTCTATGGCTACACCTTC. The full variable domain, with the rest looked up from reference TRBV7-2 and TRBJ1-2, is GAGVSQSPSNKVTEKGKDVELRCDPISGHTALYWYRQSLGQGLEFLIYFQGNSAPDKSGLPSDRFSAERTGGSVSTLTIQRTQQEDSAVYLCASSLGRGKLVYGYTFGSGTRLTVV.

This chain joins TRBV7-9 and TRBJ2-1; 11 nucleotides match TRBD2. The CDR3 is made up of 15 amino acids. In germline, CDR1 is SEHNR, CDR2 FQNEAQ (reference sequence). Trimming at V came to 5 bases and at J to 7 bases, leaving 7 bases not matched to a gene. The CDR3 protein is CASSHVLAGVNEQFF. CDR3 coding DNA: TGTGCCAGCAGCCACGTACTAGCGGGGGTAAATGAGCAGTTCTTC. Full variable domain (rest looked up from reference TRBV7-9 and TRBJ2-1): DTGVSQNPRHKITKRGQNVTFRCDPISEHNRLYWYRQTLGQGPEFLTYFQNEAQLEKSRLLSDRFSAERPKGSFSTLEIQRTEQGDSAMYLCASSHVLAGVNEQFFGPGTRLTVL.

This chain uses TRBV5-1 with TRBJ2-1; D is possibly TRBD1 or TRBD2 (6 bases each). CDR1 is SGHRS and CDR2 is YFSETQ in the germline V gene. Trimming removed 3 bases from V and 8 bases from J, with 21 bases in between. This CDR3 spans 16 amino acids. CDR3 region: CASSSKDRAGRHEQFF. The CDR3 nucleotides are TGCGCCAGCAGCTCCAAGGACAGAGCGGGTCGGCATGAGCAGTTCTTC. Using reference TRBV5-1 and TRBJ2-1 for the parts outside the CDR3, the full variable domain is KAGVTQTPRYLIKTRGQQVTLSCSPISGHRSVSWYQQTPGQGLQFLFEYFSETQRNKGNFPGRFSGRQFSNSRSEMNVSTLELGDSALYLCASSSKDRAGRHEQFFGPGTRLTVL.

The chain recombines TRBV5-6 with TRBJ2-7, with 8 bases identical to TRBD1. This CDR3 is built from 16 residues. Germline V gene sequence: CDR1 SGHDT, CDR2 YYEEEE. With V trimmed by 0 bases and J by 0 bases, 5 bases remained unmatched. The CDR3 loop reads CASSLDGTGFSYEQYF. CDR3 coding DNA: TGTGCCAGCAGCTTGGACGGGACAGGATTCTCCTACGAGCAGTACTTC.

The rearrangement uses TRBV5-1 and TRBJ2-4, with 7 bases identical to TRBD1. The length of the CDR3 is 15 residues. The germline gives CDR1 SGHRS, CDR2 YFSETQ. The junction had 7 bases not matched to a gene; V was cut back by 1 base and J by 6 bases. The CDR3 bases are TGCGCCAGCAGCTTGATCGGGACAGACCCAAACATTCAGTACTTC. Translating it yields CASSLIGTDPNIQYF. The whole variable domain, filled in from reference TRBV5-1 and TRBJ2-4, reads KAGVTQTPRYLIKTRGQQVTLSCSPISGHRSVSWYQQTPGQGLQFLFEYFSETQRNKGNFPGRFSGRQFSNSRSEMNVSTLELGDSALYLCASSLIGTDPNIQYFGAGTRLSVL.

The chain combines TRBV7-2 with TRBJ1-1; 9 nucleotides align to TRBD1. Germline V lookup: CDR1 SGHTA, CDR2 FQGNSA. The CDR3 is 14 residues long. The J segment lost 11 bases and the V segment lost 0 bases, leaving 7 bases of the junction unmatched. The CDR3 spells CASSLANRGRRAFF. CDR3 DNA: TGTGCCAGCAGCTTAGCAAACAGGGGGCGCAGGGCTTTCTTT.

This chain connects TRBV4-1 to TRBJ1-4; D possibly corresponds to TRBD1 (6 bases). V was clipped by 0 bases and J by 2 bases, with 10 bases between them. Germline V gives CDR1 MGHRA, CDR2 YSYEKL. The CDR3 has 16 residues. CDR3 amino acids: CASSQETGRTNEKLFF. In DNA form, the CDR3 reads TGCGCCAGCAGCCAAGAAACAGGGAGGACTAATGAAAAACTGTTTTTT.

V usage is TRBV18 and J usage is TRBJ1-4; 9 positions match TRBD1. CDR1 is KGHSH, CDR2 LQKENI, per germline. The length of the CDR3 is 13 residues. The ends lost 5 bases at V and 8 bases at J; junction bases unmatched: 3. Here the CDR3 DNA reads TGTGCCAGCTCATCCGACAGGGGGGAAAAACTGTTTTTT. Translated: CASSSDRGEKLFF. Combining the CDR3 with reference TRBV18 and TRBJ1-4 gives the whole variable domain NAGVMQNPRHLVRRRGQEARLRCSPMKGHSHVYWYRQLPEEGLKFMVYLQKENIIDESGMPKERFSAEFPKEGPSILRIQQVVRGDSAAYFCASSSDRGEKLFFGSGTQLSVL.

The V and J genes are TRBV18 and TRBJ2-7; 8 bases fit TRBD1. Germline trimming cut 2 bases from V and 4 bases from J; bases unmatched to any gene: 4. This CDR3 has 14 residues. The germline gives CDR1 KGHSH, CDR2 LQKENI. The CDR3 nucleotides read TGTGCCAGCTCACCAGCAGGACAGGGTTACGAGCAGTACTTC. Its translation: CASSPAGQGYEQYF.

V usage is TRBV7-2 and J usage is TRBJ2-7; TRBD1 agrees at 11 bases. Germline V lookup: CDR1 SGHTA, CDR2 FQGNSA. This CDR3 has 16 residues. With 5 bases clipped from V and 2 bases from J, the junction kept 8 bases outside the gene matches. CDR3 DNA: TGTGCCAGCAGCCTGATACCGGGACAGGGGGCCTACGAGCAGTACTTC. It yields the protein CASSLIPGQGAYEQYF.

CDR3 DNA: TGCGCCAGCAGCCACCCCCCGCAGGGCAGGCATGGCTACACCTTC. This gives the protein CASSHPPQGRHGYTF. The rearrangement joins TRBV4-1 to TRBJ1-2; D is perhaps TRBD1 (5 bases). V lost 3 bases, J lost 6 bases, and 17 bases lay in between. The CDR3 spans 15 residues. Germline loops: CDR1 MGHRA, CDR2 YSYEKL.

The chain combines TRBV11-2 with TRBJ2-5, with unresolved D. CDR3 length equals 14 residues. Trimming took off 3 bases at V and 7 bases at J, with 15 bases between the two ends. Germline V lookup: CDR1 SGHAT, CDR2 FQNNGV. CDR3 region: CASSFLGIGWTQYF. In DNA, the CDR3 is TGTGCCAGCAGCTTTCTCGGCATTGGATGGACCCAGTACTTC.

The chain couples TRBV3-1 (or the pseudogene TRBV3-2) to TRBJ1-5; weak D call: TRBD1 (6 bases). There are 13 residues in the CDR3. Per the germline V gene, CDR1 is LGHDT and CDR2 is YNNKEL (reference sequence). V lost 2 bases and J lost 7, with 9 bases in between. The CDR3 DNA reads TGTGCCAGCAGCCAATATCAGGGGCAGCCCCAGCATTTT. This translates into CASSQYQGQPQHF.